These 30 T cell receptor beta chains were all obtained from the same sample, sequenced in a study of beta chain features in type 1 diabetes. No antigens are known for them. cDNA synthesis used the whole RNA isolate, giving expressed TCRB sequences. Profiled with immunoSEQ multiplex PCR; TCRdb holds only in-frame clones, not every one. The data contain 400,000 or so clones, 8.5% to 10% of them singletons. Study-wide results and caveats: Across all four CD4+ subsets, people with type 1 diabetes showed modestly shorter TCRB CDR3s.

Sequenced input: central memory CD4+ T cells from blood. The receptors originated from a man aged 25 to 40 with type 1 diabetes.

The rearrangement uses TRBV19 and TRBJ1-5; 10 positions match TRBD1. This CDR3 has 15 amino acids. Germline V gene sequence: CDR1 LNHDA, CDR2 SQIVND (reference sequence). The ends lost 5 bases at V and 6 bases at J; junction bases unmatched: 7. CDR3 coding DNA: TGTGCCAGTAGTGTTCCGGGACAGGGGACTCAGCCCCAGCATTTT. Protein: CASSVPGQGTQPQHF.

The J gene is TRBJ2-1, the V gene TRBV30, with no clear D. The germline CDR1 and CDR2 sequences are GTSNPN and SVGIG (reference sequence). V gave up 0 bases and J gave up 15 bases, with 15 bases separating them. The CDR3 runs 12 residues. CDR3 in amino acids: CAWSVRAESRFF. The CDR3 nucleotides read TGTGCCTGGAGTGTAAGGGCCGAATCCCGGTTCTTC.

This clone was counted between two and nine times. The chain is built from TRBV7-2 and TRBJ2-5; D is undetermined. The CDR3 spans 11 residues. Germline V gene lookup returns CDR1 SGHTA and CDR2 FQGNSA. Trimming took 5 bases from V and 4 from J, leaving 5 bases between them. CDR3 bases: TGTGCCAGCAGCCACGGAGAGACCCAGTACTTC. It translates to CASSHGETQYF.

This rearrangement joins TRBV28 to TRBJ2-1; 7 bases align to TRBD2. From germline, CDR1 is MDHEN and CDR2 SYDVKM. The CDR3 spans 15 residues. V lost 3 bases and J lost 10; bases outside the gene matches: 12. The CDR3 DNA follows: TGTGCCAGCAGTTTGGGGATGGGGGGGATAGAAGAGCAGTTCTTC. Translation: CASSLGMGGIEEQFF. Drawing the rest from reference TRBV28 and TRBJ2-1, the complete variable domain is DVKVTQSSRYLVKRTGEKVFLECVQDMDHENMFWYRQDPGLGLRLIYFSYDVKMKEKGDIPEGYSVSREKKERFSLILESASTNQTSMYLCASSLGMGGIEEQFFGPGTRLTVL.

This clone has a handful of counts. The rearrangement uses TRBV27 and TRBJ1-4, with D uncertain. Germline V CDR1 and CDR2: MNHEY, SMNVEV (reference sequence). V lost 3 bases and J 7 bases, leaving 15 bases between the germline ends. This CDR3 has 15 residues. CDR3 sequence: CASSFVGGGFEKLFF. Here the CDR3 DNA reads TGTGCCAGCAGTTTCGTGGGCGGAGGGTTTGAAAAACTGTTTTTT.

V usage is TRBV4-2 and J usage is TRBJ2-5, with 8 bases matching TRBD2. Germline-derived CDR1 and CDR2 are LGHNA and YNFKEQ. The CDR3 extends over 16 amino acids. V lost 4 bases to trimming and J lost 7 bases; unmatched junction nucleotides: 14. CDR3 in DNA: TGTGCCAGCAGCCCCCTGACTAGAGCGGGGGATAGGACCCAGTACTTC. It encodes CASSPLTRAGDRTQYF.

The chain uses TRBV28 and TRBJ1-2, with D tentatively TRBD1 (5 bases). Per the germline V gene, CDR1 is MDHEN and CDR2 is SYDVKM. V was trimmed by 3 bases and J by 2 bases, leaving 10 bases between them. The length of the CDR3 is 14 residues. The CDR3 reads CASSLGRTNYGYTF. In DNA form, the CDR3 reads TGTGCCAGCAGTTTGGGACGGACAAACTATGGCTACACCTTC.

The sample holds a few counts of this clone. This rearrangement joins TRBV5-4 to TRBJ2-1; the match to TRBD2 covers 12 bases. CDR1 and CDR2 from the germline V gene are SGHNT and YYREEE (reference sequence). This CDR3 comprises 16 residues. V trimming: 3 bases; J trimming: 7 bases; junction bases outside the gene matches: 8. The CDR3 DNA follows: TGTGCCAGCAGCTCCCAACTAGCGGGGGGTGCGAATGAGCAGTTCTTC. It is translated as CASSSQLAGGANEQFF.

This clone was counted between two and nine times. The V call is TRBV18, the J call TRBJ1-2; D is undetermined. V dropped 2 bases and J dropped 2 bases, with 15 bases sitting between them. This CDR3 region has 16 residues. CDR1 and CDR2 (germline): KGHSH, LQKENI. The CDR3 protein is CASSPSAIGGNYGYTF. The DNA for the CDR3 is TGTGCCAGCTCACCATCGGCAATTGGCGGGAACTATGGCTACACCTTC.

The chain links TRBV7-2 to TRBJ1-2; D is ambiguous. There are 13 residues in the CDR3. CDR1 and CDR2 (germline): SGHTA, FQGNSA. Trimming removed 3 bases at V and 6 bases at J, with 11 bases between. CDR3 coding DNA: TGTGCCAGCAGCTTTACAGAAGTCAATGGCTACACCTTC. Encoded protein: CASSFTEVNGYTF. The full variable domain, with the rest looked up from reference TRBV7-2 and TRBJ1-2, is GAGVSQSPSNKVTEKGKDVELRCDPISGHTALYWYRQSLGQGLEFLIYFQGNSAPDKSGLPSDRFSAERTGGSVSTLTIQRTQQEDSAVYLCASSFTEVNGYTFGSGTRLTVV.

This clone was recorded a few times. The chain uses TRBV28 and TRBJ2-7, with D maybe TRBD1 (5 bases). V was pared by 3 bases and J by 0 bases, with 9 bases between. Per the germline V gene, CDR1 is MDHEN and CDR2 is SYDVKM. The CDR3 contains 14 residues. The chain's CDR3 is CASSFPGYSYEQYF. As DNA, the CDR3 is TGTGCCAGCAGTTTTCCAGGGTACTCCTACGAGCAGTACTTC.

This clone was detected only a few times. The chain has TRBV7-2 and TRBJ1-5, with TRBD1 matching over 10 bases. The CDR3 covers 17 residues. Looked up from germline, CDR1 is SGHTA and CDR2 is FQGNSA. The trim removed 0 bases at V and 2 bases at J, leaving 4 bases unmatched. The CDR3 loop reads CASSLASGTGGNQPQHF. CDR3 sequence (DNA): TGTGCCAGCAGCTTAGCAAGCGGGACAGGGGGCAATCAGCCCCAGCATTTT.

Comment on this clone: The sample has other DNA sequences that encode this CDR3 too. V is TRBV5-1 and J is TRBJ2-7; D is unresolved. CDR1 is SGHRS and CDR2 is YFSETQ in the germline V gene. The V gene lost 1 base and the J gene lost 3 bases, with 8 bases spanning the gap. The CDR3 loop spans 13 amino acids. Here the CDR3 DNA reads TGCGCCAGCAGCTTGTCGGACGGCTACGAGCAGTACTTC. Protein product: CASSLSDGYEQYF.

As to this clone: This sequence may be a read error, since a much larger clone differs from it by one base. The CDR3: CASSLGIGAYEQYF. DNA for the CDR3: TGTGCCAGCAGCTTAGGGATAGGGGCCTACGAGCAGTACTTC. The V and J genes are TRBV7-2 and TRBJ2-7, with D tentatively TRBD1 (5 bases). The ends were cut back, 1 base at V and 2 bases at J, with 9 bases in the middle. From germline, CDR1 is SGHTA and CDR2 FQGNSA. This CDR3 is 14 amino acids long.

The chain couples TRBV5-5 to TRBJ2-7; D is unresolved. Germline V gives CDR1 SGHKS, CDR2 YYEKEE (reference sequence). The CDR3 has 14 amino acids. The V and J ends lost 5 bases and 11 bases respectively, with 23 bases between them. The CDR3 DNA follows: TGTGCCAGCAGTTTTGACGGCCTTAGGGTTTATGAGTACTTC. Translated: CASSFDGLRVYEYF. Drawing the rest from reference TRBV5-5 and TRBJ2-7, the complete variable domain is DAGVTQSPTHLIKTRGQQVTLRCSPISGHKSVSWYQQVLGQGPQFIFQYYEKEERGRGNFPDRFSARQFPNYSSELNVNALLLGDSALYLCASSFDGLRVYEYFGPGTRLTVT.

This clone was seen repeatedly, ten times or more. The chain couples TRBV5-4 to TRBJ2-5; 12 bases fit TRBD2. The CDR3 length is 14 residues. From germline, CDR1 is SGHNT and CDR2 YYREEE (reference sequence). Unmatched junction bases numbered 3, after V lost 4 bases and J lost 5 bases. The chain's CDR3 is CASSAGLAGETQYF. The CDR3 bases are TGTGCCAGCAGCGCCGGACTAGCGGGGGAGACCCAGTACTTC.

The chain recombines TRBV7-8 with TRBJ2-7, with 7 bases fitting TRBD2. J gave up 1 base and V 5 bases, and 8 bases lay outside the gene matches. Per the germline V gene, CDR1 is SGHVS and CDR2 is FQNEAQ. The CDR3 loop spans 15 amino acids. The DNA of the CDR3 is TGTGCCAGCAGCACCATAGCGGGTCCTTCCTACGAGCAGTACTTC. This sequence encodes CASSTIAGPSYEQYF.

The gene calls are TRBV19 and TRBJ2-1; D remains unclear. V was trimmed by 0 bases and J by 4 bases, leaving 10 bases between them. This CDR3 comprises 15 residues. Germline CDR1 LNHDA, CDR2 SQIVND (reference sequence). The DNA for the CDR3 is TGTGCCAGTAGTATAGATCAACGACTGTACAATGAGCAGTTCTTC. It codes for CASSIDQRLYNEQFF.

This clone was counted a few times. V and J are TRBV2 and TRBJ2-7; D is undetermined. The CDR3 is 15 residues long. With 1 base removed from V and 6 bases from J, the gap between germline ends came to 16 bases. Germline V lookup: CDR1 SNHLY, CDR2 FYNNEI. The CDR3 DNA is TGTGCCAGCAGTGAAGGCCCCAGAGTACCGGGCGAGCAGTACTTC. This codes for CASSEGPRVPGEQYF.

The chain has TRBV7-6 and TRBJ2-7; no clear D gene. The CDR3 loop spans 13 amino acids. The V end was cut by 2 bases, the J end by 4 bases, with 9 bases between. Germline CDR1 and CDR2: SGHVS and FNYEAQ. This CDR3 reads CASSLSRTYEQYF. The CDR3 coding sequence is TGTGCCAGCAGCTTATCCCGAACGTACGAGCAGTACTTC.

This clone was recorded a few times. This chain connects TRBV11-2 to TRBJ2-7, with TRBD2 identical over 11 bases. The CDR3 is 18 amino acids. Germline assignment: CDR1 SGHAT and CDR2 FQNNGV. V lost 1 base to trimming and J lost 3 bases; unmatched junction nucleotides: 11. CDR3 amino acids: CASSLGGAGTSGVYEQYF. DNA for the CDR3: TGTGCCAGCAGCTTAGGAGGGGCCGGGACTAGCGGAGTCTACGAGCAGTACTTC. Full variable domain (outside the CDR3, taken from reference TRBV11-2 and TRBJ2-7): EAGVAQSPRYKIIEKRQSVAFWCNPISGHATLYWYQQILGQGPKLLIQFQNNGVVDDSQLPKDRFSAERLKGVDSTLKIQPAKLEDSAVYLCASSLGGAGTSGVYEQYFGPGTRLTVT.

The chain joins TRBV9 to TRBJ1-1; D possibly corresponds to TRBD1 (5 bases). From germline, CDR1 is SGDLS and CDR2 YYNGEE. The CDR3 spans 14 residues. The V end was cut by 0 bases, the J end by 1 base, with 7 bases between. CDR3 residues: CASSVVGGNTEAFF. In DNA form, the CDR3 reads TGTGCCAGCAGCGTAGTCGGGGGGAACACTGAAGCTTTCTTT.

The V gene is TRBV28, the J gene TRBJ2-3, with 7 nucleotides matching TRBD2. Germline V gives CDR1 MDHEN, CDR2 SYDVKM. This CDR3 region has 14 residues. After removal of 6 bases from V and 2 bases from J, the junction contained 5 bases not matched to a gene. The DNA for the CDR3 is TGTGCCAGCAGACTTAGGGACTACACAGATACGCAGTATTTT. Amino acid sequence: CASRLRDYTDTQYF.

The V and J genes are TRBV19 and TRBJ1-2; D is unclear. V lost 3 bases to trimming and J lost 8 bases, with 19 bases between them. The CDR3 has 15 residues. The germline V gene has CDR1 LNHDA and CDR2 SQIVND (reference sequence). The CDR3 loop is CASSITPMEVGGYTF. Here the CDR3 DNA reads TGTGCCAGTAGTATCACCCCCATGGAGGTGGGGGGCTACACCTTC. Full variable domain (outside the CDR3, taken from reference TRBV19 and TRBJ1-2): DGGITQSPKYLFRKEGQNVTLSCEQNLNHDAMYWYRQDPGQGLRLIYYSQIVNDFQKGDIAEGYSVSREKKESFPLTVTSAQKNPTAFYLCASSITPMEVGGYTFGSGTRLTVV.

This clone was seen more than once but under ten times. The chain has TRBV28 and TRBJ1-4, with D unresolved. The ends were cut back, 6 bases at V and 6 bases at J, with 14 bases in the middle. CDR1 MDHEN and CDR2 SYDVKM come from the germline V gene. The CDR3 has 14 residues. The DNA of the CDR3 is TGTGCCAGCAGATTTGCCGATAATTATGAAAAACTGTTTTTT. As protein: CASRFADNYEKLFF.

This clone was seen a handful of times. The chain recombines TRBV6-6 with TRBJ1-2; TRBD1 agrees at 12 bases. Germline V gene data show CDR1 as MNHNY and CDR2 as SVGAGI (reference sequence). The V and J ends lost 0 bases and 5 bases, in that order; junction bases with no gene match: 4. The CDR3 is made up of 16 amino acids. The CDR3 here is CASSYSGTGGGYGYTF. The CDR3 DNA reads TGTGCCAGCAGTTACTCCGGGACAGGGGGCGGATATGGCTACACCTTC.

The chain has TRBV4-2 and TRBJ2-7; 11 nucleotides match TRBD2. V lost 4 bases and J lost 0; bases outside the gene matches: 8. Germline assignment: CDR1 LGHNA and CDR2 YNFKEQ. This CDR3 has 17 amino acids. Here the CDR3 reads CASSPLVGTSGSYEQYF. CDR3 bases: TGTGCCAGCAGCCCGCTCGTCGGGACTAGCGGCTCCTACGAGCAGTACTTC.

V is TRBV28 and J is TRBJ2-1, with 9 positions matching TRBD2. CDR1 and CDR2 from the germline V gene are MDHEN and SYDVKM. The length of the CDR3 is 14 residues. Trimming took 7 bases from V and 3 from J; bases not matched to a gene: 4. The CDR3 region is CASNKAGGYNEQFF. The DNA for the CDR3 is TGTGCCAGCAATAAAGCGGGGGGCTACAATGAGCAGTTCTTC.

In this sample, this clone turned up a few times. The chain has TRBV11-2 and TRBJ2-3; D possibly corresponds to TRBD1 (5 bases). The CDR3 extends over 14 amino acids. Per germline, CDR1 SGHAT and CDR2 FQNNGV. The V end lost 5 bases, the J end lost 3 bases, and 12 bases lay between the germline ends. This chain's CDR3 is CASSPTATTDTQYF. The CDR3 DNA follows: TGTGCCAGCAGCCCGACAGCTACGACAGATACGCAGTATTTT.

This clone was seen more than once but under ten times. The chain links TRBV7-9 to TRBJ2-6; perhaps TRBD2 as D (5 bases). This CDR3 is built from 16 residues. V was cut by 5 bases and J by 0 bases, with 11 bases left in between. Germline V lookup: CDR1 SEHNR, CDR2 FQNEAQ (reference sequence). CDR3: CASSPVRGSGANVLTF. CDR3 DNA sequence: TGTGCCAGCAGCCCAGTACGGGGCTCTGGGGCCAACGTCCTGACTTTC.